Listed here are 6 T cell receptor beta chains from one sample, sequenced in a study of neurological immune-mediated disorders. TCRdb independently ran MiXCR on the 5' RACE reads; one entry per CDR3 protein. The data contain some 65,000 distinct CDR3 sequences, roughly 4% of them singletons. Sequenced: PBMCs. The receptors shown here come from a man aged 50-59 years with multiple sclerosis.

This clonotype showed up many times. The junction departs from germline at one end; a sequencing error may be responsible. The chain joins TRBV12-3 or TRBV12-4 to TRBJ1-5, with TRBD1 matching over 10 bases. The CDR3 runs 15 residues. CDR3 DNA sequence: TGTGCCAGCAGTTTAGCCCGACAGGGGGCACAGCCCCAGAATTTT. Translation gives CASSLARQGAQPQNF.

This clonotype was observed at least ten times. This chain links TRBV12-3 or TRBV12-4 with TRBJ1-5, with 7 nucleotides matching TRBD1. V was pared by 5 bases and J by 1 base, with 5 bases of the junction left unmatched. The CDR3 has 15 amino acids. The CDR3 reads CASSPRTGSNQPQHF. In DNA, the CDR3 is TGTGCCAGCAGTCCCCGGACAGGAAGCAATCAGCCCCAGCATTTT.

This chain joins TRBV12-3 or TRBV12-4 and TRBJ1-5, with TRBD1 as a possible D gene (6 bases). This CDR3 contains 14 residues. V was clipped by 5 bases and J by 4 bases, with 12 bases between them. As DNA, the CDR3 is TGTGCCAGCAGTGTCGGACAGAGAAATCAGCCCCAGCATTTT. Protein: CASSVGQRNQPQHF.

This clonotype was found a few times. This rearrangement joins TRBV7-2 to TRBJ1-2, with D possibly matching TRBD1 (6 bases). There are 15 residues in the CDR3. With 3 bases removed from V and 5 bases from J, the gap between germline ends came to 16 bases. Germline lookup yields CDR1 SGHTA and CDR2 FQGNSA. The CDR3 DNA is TGTGCCAGCAGCTTTCCAGGGGTGGGGGTATATGGCTACACCTTC. The encoded protein is CASSFPGVGVYGYTF.

V and J are TRBV7-2 and TRBJ2-3; 7 nucleotides align to TRBD2. Germline V CDR1 and CDR2: SGHTA, FQGNSA. This CDR3 has 15 residues. The trim removed 1 base at V and 4 bases at J, leaving 5 bases unmatched. Here the CDR3 reads CASSLGTRRADTQYF. In DNA, the CDR3 is TGTGCCAGCAGCTTAGGGACTAGGAGGGCAGATACGCAGTATTTT.

This clonotype was seen ten or more times. The genes are TRBV20-1 and TRBJ1-6; D gene uncertain. CDR1 DFQATT and CDR2 SNEGSKA come from the germline V gene (reference sequence). The CDR3 is 12 residues long. V was clipped by 6 bases and J by 8 bases, with 11 bases between them. CDR3 coding DNA: TGCAGTGCGAGGGCAGGTGATTCACCCCTCCACTTT. Its protein is CSARAGDSPLHF.